Below are 3 T cell receptor beta chains sequenced from a single sample in a study of T cell responses to AZD1222 COVID-19 vaccine. Sequenced by immunoSEQ multiplex PCR; TCRdb stores in-frame clones only, minus some. The sample records about 97,000 clones, about 91% being singletons. Sequences were derived from peripheral blood, sampled on day 0 of AZD1222 vaccination. Receptors originate from an adult in good health.

This rearrangement joins TRBV5-1 to TRBJ2-1; D possibly corresponds to TRBD2 (5 bases). Per germline, CDR1 SGHRS and CDR2 YFSETQ. Trimming left V 2 bases short and J 6 bases short, with 9 bases between. The CDR3 has 13 amino acids. This CDR3 is CASSFGAGNEQFF. CDR3 bases: TGCGCCAGCAGCTTCGGCGCGGGCAATGAGCAGTTCTTC.

This clone was detected once. The J gene is TRBJ1-2, the V gene TRBV7-2; D uncertain. This CDR3 comprises 14 residues. V was shortened by 5 bases and J by 4 bases, with 14 bases between the two germline ends. Germline V gene data show CDR1 as SGHTA and CDR2 as FQGNSA. The CDR3 DNA follows: TGTGCCAGCAGCGCCTCCGTCTCCGGCTATGGCTACACCTTC. Amino acids: CASSASVSGYGYTF.

The V call is TRBV9, the J call TRBJ1-5; a weak D match, TRBD1 (6 bases). Germline CDR1 is SGDLS and CDR2 is YYNGEE. This CDR3 is 13 amino acids long. The DNA of the CDR3 is TGTGCTGATCCAGGGACACGCAATCAGCCCCAGCATTTT. It yields the protein CADPGTRNQPQHF.